This T cell receptor (beta chain) was documented in a study of T cell clones after liver transplantation. Study background: Three of the eight recipients were HCV-positive; the rest had non-autoimmune, non-viral transplant indications.

The length of the CDR3 is 16 residues. The ends lost 4 bases at V and 3 bases at J; junction bases unmatched: 5. The V gene's germline CDR1 is SEHNR and CDR2 FQNEAQ (reference sequence). Clones were read by immunoSEQ multiplex PCR, and TCRdb kept only the in-frame ones, dropping some. The table shows over 55,000 clones, with around three quarters occurring only once. CD3+CD4+ and CD3+CD8+ cells were FACS-sorted from thawed unstimulated PBMCs. The J gene is TRBJ2-6, the V gene TRBV7-9, with TRBD1 matching 8 bases. Sequencing was performed on CD4+ T cells from blood, taken at the approximately 16-month timepoint. The TCR comes from a human patient who received a liver transplant. Some T cells may be the graft donor's. The CDR3 protein is CASSSGGLSGANVLTF. CDR3 bases: TGTGCCAGCAGCTCAGGGGGCCTCAGTGGGGCCAACGTCCTGACTTTC.